This is a list of T cell receptor beta chains from one sample in a study of blood T cell repertoires in COVID-19. Some clones are missing from TCRdb's copy, which holds only in-frame ones; the method was immunoSEQ multiplex PCR. The data contain some 200,000 clones, about 79% of them singletons. The sample taken for sequencing was peripheral blood. Receptors were obtained from a middle-aged man with active or convalescent COVID-19. Each CDR3 is given with its conserved first and last residue. The D gene is left open where the match is weak. Size tells how often a clone was seen (once, few, many) or the class of an expanded clone, and some rows leave it out.

V gene	J gene	D gene	clone size	CDR3 DNA	CDR3 protein
TRBV27	TRBJ2-6	.	.	TGTGCCAGCAGTTTAGTGGGGGCCGGGGCCAACGTCCTGACTTTC	CASSLVGAGANVLTF
TRBV5-6	TRBJ1-5	TRBD1	.	TGTGCCAGCAGCTTTGGACAGGGGGTATACAGCAATCAGCCCCAGCATTTT	CASSFGQGVYSNQPQHF
TRBV14	TRBJ1-4	.	.	TGTGCCAGCAGCCAAGATGGGGACAATCGCCGAGCAACTAATGAAAAACTGTTTTTT	CASSQDGDNRRATNEKLFF
TRBV3-1/TRBV3-2	TRBJ1-3	.	.	TGTGCCAGCAGCCAGCGACGGAGCTCTGGAAACACCATATATTTT	CASSQRRSSGNTIYF
TRBV11-2	TRBJ2-7	.	.	TGTGCCAGCAGAGCGGACTTCTACGAGCAGTACTTC	CASRADFYEQYF
TRBV18	TRBJ2-4	.	.	TGTGCCAGCTCACCAAGTACCCTGGGAGACAAAAACATTCAGTACTTC	CASSPSTLGDKNIQYF
TRBV11-2	TRBJ2-2	TRBD2	.	TGTGCCAGCAGCTTACGAGGGACTAGCGGGGGGGACACCGGGGAGCTGTTTTTT	CASSLRGTSGGDTGELFF
TRBV7-2	TRBJ2-1	.	.	TGTGCCAGCAGCCCAGGGGCAGGTTCGAATGAGCAGTTCTTC	CASSPGAGSNEQFF
TRBV28	TRBJ2-3	TRBD1	.	TGTGCCAGCAGTTCAAGACAGGGGAGAAGGACAGATACGCAGTATTTT	CASSSRQGRRTDTQYF
TRBV6-5	TRBJ1-3	.	.	TGTGCCAGCACCCAGGGTGGTGGAAACACCATATATTTT	CASTQGGGNTIYF
TRBV5-1	TRBJ2-1	TRBD2	.	TGCGCCAGCCAGAGACTAGCGGGACCCTACAATGAGCAGTTCTTC	CASQRLAGPYNEQFF
TRBV28	TRBJ2-3	TRBD2	once	TGTGCCAGCAGTTCTACTATGGCTAGCGGGAGGGGTGATACGCAGTATTTT	CASSSTMASGRGDTQYF
TRBV7-8	TRBJ2-7	TRBD2	once	TGTGCCAGCAGCTTAGTTATCGGACTAGCGGGAGGTCTCTACGAGCAGTACTTC	CASSLVIGLAGGLYEQYF
TRBV13	TRBJ1-3	.	.	TGTGCCAGCAGCTTAGTTTTTGAGGACACCATATATTTT	CASSLVFEDTIYF
TRBV30	TRBJ2-7	TRBD1	.	TGTGCCTGGAGTGTGGGTTCGGCAGGGGGTGACGAGCAGTACTTC	CAWSVGSAGGDEQYF
TRBV9	TRBJ1-4	TRBD1	.	TGTGCCAGCAGCGTAGGCCAGGGGGCGACTAATGAAAAACTGTTTTTT	CASSVGQGATNEKLFF
TRBV13	TRBJ1-1	.	.	TGTGCCAGCAGCCGCCCAACGGTGAAAGAGGCTTTCTTT	CASSRPTVKEAFF
TRBV20-1	TRBJ1-2	TRBD1	.	TGCAGTGCTTCCCGACAGGGAGGTAACGCCTTC	CSASRQGGNAF
TRBV20-1	TRBJ2-7	.	.	TGCAGTGCTAGTCAGGCTAGCCGGGGTTATGAGCAGTACTTC	CSASQASRGYEQYF
TRBV24-1	TRBJ1-1	TRBD1	.	TGTGCCACCAGTTCCAGCGGCAGGGGGAACCCCCACTTT	CATSSSGRGNPHF
TRBV2	TRBJ2-2	TRBD1	.	TGTGCCAGCAGTAGGGCCCGGGACAGGTCATCCGGGGAGCTGTTTTTT	CASSRARDRSSGELFF
TRBV11-2	TRBJ1-1	.	.	TGTGCCAGCAGCTTAGAGTACGTAGGGGATAACACTGAAGCTTTCTTT	CASSLEYVGDNTEAFF
TRBV7-2	TRBJ1-5	TRBD1	few	TGTGCCAGCAGCTTTCAGGGACAGGGGCCCCAGCATTTT	CASSFQGQGPQHF
TRBV12-2	TRBJ1-5	.	.	TGTGCAACCAGGAAGCTACTTGCCAGTCAGCCCCAGCATTTT	CATRKLLASQPQHF
TRBV28	TRBJ2-5	TRBD2	.	TGTGCCAGCAGCGGCGTAGCGGGGGCCCAAGAGACCCAGTACTTC	CASSGVAGAQETQYF
TRBV28	TRBJ1-2	.	.	TGTGCCAGCAGTTTAGGGTCAGGGTTTTTCTATGGCTACACCTTC	CASSLGSGFFYGYTF
TRBV28	TRBJ1-1	.	.	TGTGCCAGCAGTTACAGGGTTGGCACTGAAGCTTTCTTT	CASSYRVGTEAFF
TRBV3-1/TRBV3-2	TRBJ2-2	TRBD2	.	TGTGCCAGCACCTTGGGACTAGCGGTGAACACCGGGGAGCTGTTTTTT	CASTLGLAVNTGELFF
TRBV7-2	TRBJ2-1	.	.	TGTGCCAGCAGCTTAGGCACAGAGTACAATGAGCAGTTCTTC	CASSLGTEYNEQFF
TRBV20-1	TRBJ2-1	.	once	TGCAGTGCTAGTCCCCAGGGATTCAATGAGCAGTTCTTC	CSASPQGFNEQFF
TRBV7-3	TRBJ2-3	TRBD2	.	TGTGCCAGCAGCCCCTCGACTAGCGGAGAGGTTACGCAGTATTTT	CASSPSTSGEVTQYF
TRBV6-2/TRBV6-3	TRBJ1-5	.	.	TGTGCCAGCAGTATGCCTTCGAGGGTCAGCAATCAGCCCCAGCATTTT	CASSMPSRVSNQPQHF
TRBV11-2	TRBJ1-3	TRBD1	.	TGTGCCAGCAGCCCACGACAGGGTGGAAACACCATATATTTT	CASSPRQGGNTIYF
TRBV6-5	TRBJ1-1	.	.	TGTGCCAGCAGTTACTCCCCCAGGGGCCGATTTGAAGCTTTCTTT	CASSYSPRGRFEAFF
TRBV5-1	TRBJ2-7	.	.	TGCGCCAGCAGCTTCCTACAGAACGAGCAGTACTTC	CASSFLQNEQYF
TRBV2	TRBJ2-3	.	.	TGTGCCAGCAGTTCCTCTACCTTAGCGCAAGATACGCAGTATTTT	CASSSSTLAQDTQYF
TRBV7-3	TRBJ1-1	.	.	TGTGCCAGCAGCTTACAGGGAGGCGAAGCTTTCTTT	CASSLQGGEAFF
TRBV11-2	TRBJ2-7	TRBD2	.	TGTGCCAGCAGCCTCGGACTAGCGGGAGCCTACGAGCAGTACTTC	CASSLGLAGAYEQYF
TRBV3-1/TRBV3-2	TRBJ2-1	TRBD2	.	TGTGCCAGCAGCCTGGCAATCACTTTAGCGGGGGGGTTGGATGAGCAGTTCTTC	CASSLAITLAGGLDEQFF
TRBV7-9	TRBJ1-2	TRBD1	.	TGTGCCAGCAGCTTAGCCCAGGGGGCTTGGGGCTACACCTTC	CASSLAQGAWGYTF
TRBV18	TRBJ2-3	TRBD1	.	TGTGCCAGCTCACCACCGTATGGGCAGGGGGCGCGGGATACGCAGTATTTT	CASSPPYGQGARDTQYF
TRBV19	TRBJ2-7	TRBD2	.	TGTGCCAGTAGTAGGACTAGCGATTACGAGCAGTACTTC	CASSRTSDYEQYF
TRBV13	TRBJ2-5	TRBD1	.	TGTGCCAGCAGCTGGCGACAGGGGGCTGGAGAGACCCAGTACTTC	CASSWRQGAGETQYF
TRBV6-5	TRBJ2-5	TRBD2	.	TGTGCCAGCAGTTCGGGGGTAGCGGGTTCAGAGACCCAGTACTTC	CASSSGVAGSETQYF
TRBV30	TRBJ2-2	.	.	TGTGCTTGCGGGGCGCCCCTTAACACCGGGGAGCTGTTTTTT	CACGAPLNTGELFF
TRBV19	TRBJ2-7	TRBD1	.	TGTGCCAGTAGTATGCTCATCGGACAGGGCGAGCAGTACTTC	CASSMLIGQGEQYF